The 18 T cell receptor beta chains given below trace back to one sample, sequenced in a study of blood T cell repertoires in COVID-19. Using immunoSEQ multiplex PCR, the repertoire was profiled, and TCRdb retains in-frame clones only, with some absent. The table lists 50,000 to 65,000 clones, 70% to 90% of them singletons. The sample taken for sequencing was peripheral blood. These receptors were taken from an older man with acute or convalescent COVID-19.

The chain joins TRBV24-1 to TRBJ1-1; maybe TRBD1 (6 bases). This CDR3 contains 12 residues. Germline loops: CDR1 KGHDR, CDR2 SFDVKD. The V gene lost 8 bases and the J gene lost 11 bases, with 17 bases spanning the gap. The CDR3, as DNA: TGTGCCACCATATCAAGGGCAGGGGATGCTTTCTTT. This translates into CATISRAGDAFF.

The chain uses TRBV3-1 (or the pseudogene TRBV3-2) and TRBJ1-3; TRBD1 is a possible D gene (6 bases). Trimming cost V 2 bases and J 0 bases, with 8 bases left between them. The CDR3 loop spans 15 amino acids. Germline lookup yields CDR1 LGHDT and CDR2 YNNKEL (reference sequence). Written as DNA, the CDR3 is TGTGCCAGCAGCCAAATGACAGGCTCTGGAAACACCATATATTTT. This encodes CASSQMTGSGNTIYF.

The rearrangement joins TRBV29-1 to TRBJ1-2; no clear D. Trimming left V 7 bases short and J 8 bases short, with 14 bases between. In germline, CDR1 is SQVTM, CDR2 ANQGSEA. This CDR3 spans 11 amino acids. CDR3 DNA sequence: TGCAGCGGTGCCCACTCGGGGGGCTACACCTTC. Translating it yields CSGAHSGGYTF.

This rearrangement joins TRBV21-1 to TRBJ1-4. TRBV21-1 is marked as a pseudogene. The CDR3 covers 14 residues. This chain's CDR3 is CASSRRATNEKLFF. The CDR3 nucleotides read TGTGCCAGCAGCCGCCGAGCCACTAATGAAAAACTGTTTTTT.

The rearrangement links TRBV11-2 to TRBJ1-2; TRBD1 matches 9 bases. V lost 0 bases to trimming and J lost 4 bases; unmatched junction nucleotides: 3. The germline gives CDR1 SGHAT, CDR2 FQNNGV. The CDR3 runs 15 residues. The CDR3 sequence is CASSLDGTGLYGYTF. CDR3 DNA: TGTGCCAGCAGCTTAGATGGGACAGGGCTCTATGGCTACACCTTC.

V is TRBV27 and J is TRBJ1-2; 10 bases line up with TRBD1. This CDR3 contains 15 residues. Per the germline V gene, CDR1 is MNHEY and CDR2 is SMNVEV (reference sequence). Germline trimming cut 5 bases from V and 6 bases from J; bases unmatched to any gene: 9. In DNA form, the CDR3 reads TGTGCCAGCAGTCGGGGAGACAGGGGGCTTGATGGCTACACCTTC. Translating it yields CASSRGDRGLDGYTF.

This clone was counted a single time. The chain joins TRBV25-1 to TRBJ1-2; maybe TRBD1 (5 bases). The CDR3 contains 15 residues. V was trimmed by 4 bases and J by 2 bases, leaving 14 bases between them. CDR1 is MGHDK and CDR2 is SYGVNS in the germline V gene. The CDR3 DNA reads as TGTGCCAGCAGTGTCTCGGGAGGGACCAACTATGGCTACACCTTC. It codes for CASSVSGGTNYGYTF.

This chain links TRBV19 with TRBJ2-1; 7 bases fit TRBD2. This CDR3 is built from 14 residues. Germline CDR1 and CDR2: LNHDA and SQIVND (reference sequence). The CDR3 region is CAFVQEGLSNEQFF. Written as DNA, the CDR3 is TGTGCTTTTGTACAAGAGGGACTATCCAATGAGCAGTTCTTC. The full variable domain, completed using reference TRBV19 and TRBJ2-1, is DGGITQSPKYLFRKEGQNVTLSCEQNLNHDAMYWYRQDPGQGLRLIYYSQIVNDFQKGDIAEGYSVSREKKESFPLTVTSAQKNPTAFYLCAFVQEGLSNEQFFGPGTRLTVL.

The rearrangement joins TRBV2 to TRBJ1-1, with 7 bases lining up with TRBD1. The CDR3 runs to 14 residues. Unmatched junction bases numbered 8, after V lost 6 bases and J lost 4 bases. In germline, CDR1 is SNHLY, CDR2 FYNNEI. The CDR3 nucleotides are TGTGCCAGCAGGGAGGGACAGCGGGCCACTGAAGCTTTCTTT. Amino acid sequence: CASREGQRATEAFF.

This clone was seen once. The genes are TRBV27 and TRBJ2-1, with 9 bases matching TRBD2. V dropped 2 bases and J dropped 7; count of bases not matched to a gene: 6. There are 15 residues in the CDR3. The V gene's germline CDR1 is MNHEY and CDR2 SMNVEV (reference sequence). CDR3 region: CASSLLAGGRNEQFF. The CDR3 bases are TGTGCCAGCAGTTTACTTGCGGGGGGGCGTAATGAGCAGTTCTTC.

The chain employs TRBV19 and TRBJ1-1, with TRBD1 identical over 9 bases. Germline assignment: CDR1 LNHDA and CDR2 SQIVND (reference sequence). This CDR3 comprises 14 residues. Losses at the gene ends were 7 bases for V and 6 bases for J; bases not matched to a gene: 9. This CDR3 reads CASNNRGRFAEAFF. CDR3 DNA sequence: TGTGCCAGTAACAACAGGGGGCGCTTCGCTGAAGCTTTCTTT.

The chain couples TRBV12-3 or TRBV12-4 to TRBJ2-1; perhaps TRBD2 as D (5 bases). The CDR3 sequence is 11 residues long. V lost 6 bases and J lost 9, with 9 bases in between. The CDR3 DNA reads TGTGCCAGCAGGAGGGAAGTTGAGCAGTTCTTC. Residues: CASRREVEQFF.

The rearrangement links TRBV5-1 to TRBJ1-2; 8 bases agree with TRBD1. The CDR3 extends over 15 amino acids. Germline-derived CDR1 and CDR2 are SGHRS and YFSETQ. After removal of 0 bases from V and 5 bases from J, the junction contained 6 bases not matched to a gene. The CDR3 loop is CASSLDAGGEYGYTF. The CDR3 DNA follows: TGCGCCAGCAGCTTGGACGCAGGGGGCGAGTATGGCTACACCTTC.

This chain connects TRBV27 to TRBJ1-6; TRBD1 might be the D (5 bases). This CDR3 spans 16 amino acids. The germline CDR1 and CDR2 sequences are MNHEY and SMNVEV (reference sequence). V dropped 6 bases and J dropped 7 bases, with 19 bases sitting between them. The DNA of the CDR3 is TGTGCCAGCAGCTACGTCAGCGGGGCCCGCAATTCACCCCTCCACTTT. Translated: CASSYVSGARNSPLHF.

The V gene is TRBV5-1, the J gene TRBJ2-3; maybe TRBD1 (5 bases). This CDR3 is 14 amino acids long. V gave up 1 base and J gave up 6 bases, with 12 bases separating them. Germline V gene sequence: CDR1 SGHRS, CDR2 YFSETQ. CDR3 sequence reads: CASSLRADKDTQYF. CDR3 DNA sequence: TGCGCCAGCAGCTTGCGGGCGGACAAGGATACGCAGTATTTT.

The gene calls are TRBV6-8 and TRBJ1-1; 9 bases match TRBD1. CDR1 and CDR2 from the germline V gene are MNHGY and SAAAGT. CDR3 length equals 16 residues. Trimming took 6 bases from V and 4 from J; bases not matched to a gene: 12. CDR3 region: CASRNQPLQGATEAFF. The CDR3 coding sequence is TGTGCCAGCAGAAACCAACCCCTACAGGGGGCCACTGAAGCTTTCTTT.

The gene calls are TRBV4-1 and TRBJ2-5; 9 nucleotides match TRBD2. Germline V gives CDR1 MGHRA, CDR2 YSYEKL. The junction had 15 bases not matched to a gene; V was cut back by 5 bases and J by 5 bases. CDR3 size: 17 residues. CDR3 bases: TGCGCCAGCAGCGGAGGGGCTAGCGGGAAGTGGGATGAGACCCAGTACTTC. Encoded protein: CASSGGASGKWDETQYF.

The V call is TRBV5-8, the J call TRBJ2-3; the match to TRBD1 covers 7 bases. The CDR3 loop spans 15 amino acids. From germline, CDR1 is SGHTS and CDR2 YDEGEE. V dropped 3 bases and J dropped 3; count of bases not matched to a gene: 7. For the CDR3, the DNA is TGTGCCAGCAGCTCCGGGACAGCTGGGACAGATACGCAGTATTTT. Its protein is CASSSGTAGTDTQYF.